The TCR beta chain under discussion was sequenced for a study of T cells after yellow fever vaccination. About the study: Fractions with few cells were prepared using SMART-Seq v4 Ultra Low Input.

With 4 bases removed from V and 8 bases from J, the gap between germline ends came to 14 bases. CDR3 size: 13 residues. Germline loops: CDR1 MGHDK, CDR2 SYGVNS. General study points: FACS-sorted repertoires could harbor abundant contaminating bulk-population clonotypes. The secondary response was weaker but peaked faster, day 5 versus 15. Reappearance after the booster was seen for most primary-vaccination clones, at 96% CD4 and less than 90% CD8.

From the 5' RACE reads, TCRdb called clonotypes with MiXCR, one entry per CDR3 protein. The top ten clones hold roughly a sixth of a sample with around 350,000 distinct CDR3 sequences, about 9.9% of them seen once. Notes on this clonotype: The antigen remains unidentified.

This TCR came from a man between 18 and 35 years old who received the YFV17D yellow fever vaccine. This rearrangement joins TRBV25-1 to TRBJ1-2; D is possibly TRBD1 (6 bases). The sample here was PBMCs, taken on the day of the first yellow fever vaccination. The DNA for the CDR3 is TGTGCCAGCAGTGTTCCAGGGGTCGGGGGCTACACCTTC. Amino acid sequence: CASSVPGVGGYTF.